The source of this TCR beta chain is a study of cytomegalovirus exposure and HLA in healthy donors. Study as a whole: A preliminary data release comprised 70 million to 95 million unique TCRs obtained from HLA-typed donors.

CDR1 and CDR2 (germline): GTSNPN, SVGIG (reference sequence). This CDR3 comprises 16 residues. Trimming removed 0 bases from V and 8 bases from J, with 22 bases in between. Details on this clone: No antigen is known for it.

Researchers ran the PCR with 60 Vbeta and 13 Jbeta primers. TCRdb's copy holds only in-frame clones and misses some; the assay was immunoSEQ multiplex PCR. With about 160,000 clones in the sample, the ten largest clones hold about 1.2%. Study-level points and caveats: Association of 17,000 or so TCR beta sequences with HLA alleles was found at 0.05 false discovery rate in a later analysis. Three CMV-associated chains were confirmed in vitro to be specific for CMV antigens. Whilst most TCR sequences proved rare, a subset of public TCRs occurred across many donors.

The chain employs TRBV30 and TRBJ1-1; D might be TRBD1 (6 bases). This sequence was found in a woman aged 55-69 years in good health and CMV-seronegative. The sample was PBMCs. CDR3 residues: CAWSVLVGRGVGEAFF. The DNA of the CDR3 is TGTGCCTGGAGTGTGTTGGTTGGCAGGGGAGTAGGCGAAGCTTTCTTT.